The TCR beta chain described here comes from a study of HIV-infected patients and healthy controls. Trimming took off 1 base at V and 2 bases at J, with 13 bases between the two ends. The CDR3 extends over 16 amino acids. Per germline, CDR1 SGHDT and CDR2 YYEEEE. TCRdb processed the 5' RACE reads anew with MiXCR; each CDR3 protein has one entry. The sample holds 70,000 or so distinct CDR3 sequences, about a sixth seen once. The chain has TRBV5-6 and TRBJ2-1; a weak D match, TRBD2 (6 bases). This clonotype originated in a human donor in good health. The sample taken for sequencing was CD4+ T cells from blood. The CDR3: CASSLSGTRPYNEQFF. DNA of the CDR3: TGTGCCAGCAGCTTGTCGGGGACTCGCCCCTACAATGAGCAGTTCTTC.